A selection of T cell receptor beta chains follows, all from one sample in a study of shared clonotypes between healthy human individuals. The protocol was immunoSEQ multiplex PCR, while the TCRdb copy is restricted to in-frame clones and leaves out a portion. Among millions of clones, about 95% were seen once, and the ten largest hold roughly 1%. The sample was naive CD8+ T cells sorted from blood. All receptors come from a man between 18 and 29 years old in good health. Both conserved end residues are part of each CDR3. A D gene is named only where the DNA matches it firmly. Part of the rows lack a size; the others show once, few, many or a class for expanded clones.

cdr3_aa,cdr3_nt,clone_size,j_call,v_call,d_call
CASSDLAGPIKGTGELFF,TGCGCCAGCAGTGACCTAGCGGGACCGATCAAAGGCACCGGGGAGCTGTTTTTT,-,TRBJ2-2,TRBV10-2,TRBD2
CASRRAYEQYF,TGTGCCAGCCGACGGGCCTACGAGCAGTACTTC,-,TRBJ2-7,TRBV7-9,-
CASSESGVATEAFF,TGTGCCAGCAGTGAATCCGGTGTCGCCACTGAAGCTTTCTTT,-,TRBJ1-1,TRBV25-1,-
CASSLVPLNYNEQFF,TGTGCCAGCAGCTTAGTCCCGCTAAACTACAATGAGCAGTTCTTC,few,TRBJ2-1,TRBV7-9,-
CASSYDPRGGGNEQFF,TGCGCCAGCAGCTACGATCCACGCGGGGGGGGTAATGAGCAGTTCTTC,-,TRBJ2-1,TRBV4-1,TRBD2
CASSQEAGLAQWWQFF,TGCGCCAGCAGCCAAGAGGCGGGACTAGCCCAGTGGTGGCAGTTCTTC,-,TRBJ2-1,TRBV4-1,TRBD2
CASSLVVRTADTQYF,TGTGCCAGCAGTTTAGTAGTCCGTACAGCAGATACGCAGTATTTT,once,TRBJ2-3,TRBV28,-
CASSPSGTLGETQYF,TGTGCCAGCAGCCCCTCCGGGACCCTCGGGGAGACCCAGTACTTC,-,TRBJ2-5,TRBV7-3,-
CASSSSGSNIGELFF,TGTGCCAGCAGCTCATCCGGTTCGAACATCGGGGAGCTGTTTTTT,-,TRBJ2-2,TRBV7-9,-
CASSTWTALGYGYTF,TGTGCCAGTAGTACCTGGACAGCACTCGGCTATGGCTACACCTTC,-,TRBJ1-2,TRBV19,-